This is a list of T cell receptor beta chains from one sample in a study of blood T cell repertoires in COVID-19. This table comes from immunoSEQ multiplex PCR, and its TCRdb copy is limited to in-frame clones, with some not included. The table includes 90,000 to 130,000 clones, about 89% detected once. Sequencing used peripheral blood. The receptors were sampled from a man aged 35-49 years with acute or convalescent COVID-19. Each CDR3 is given with its conserved first and last residue. The order of the fields is V gene, J gene, clone size, D gene, CDR3 DNA, CDR3 protein. The D gene is left open where the match is weak. Part of the rows lack a size; the others show once, few, many or a class for expanded clones.

v_gene: TRBV5-8; j_gene: TRBJ1-5; abundance: -; d_gene: -; CDR3nt: TGTGCCAGCAGCTTCAGCAGGTATAGCAATCAGCCCCAGCATTTT; CDR3aa: CASSFSRYSNQPQHF
v_gene: TRBV9; j_gene: TRBJ2-7; abundance: -; d_gene: TRBD2; CDR3nt: TGTGCCAGCAGTCGAACCCTAGCGGCTTCCTACGAGCAGTACTTC; CDR3aa: CASSRTLAASYEQYF
v_gene: TRBV11-2; j_gene: TRBJ1-2; abundance: -; d_gene: -; CDR3nt: TGTGCCAGCAGCTTGGCAGACTATGGCTACACCTTC; CDR3aa: CASSLADYGYTF
v_gene: TRBV10-3; j_gene: TRBJ2-2; abundance: -; d_gene: TRBD2; CDR3nt: TGTGCCATCAAGCGGGGGAATGATGTCGGAGGGGAGCTGTTTTTT; CDR3aa: CAIKRGNDVGGELFF
v_gene: TRBV18; j_gene: TRBJ2-5; abundance: -; d_gene: -; CDR3nt: TGTGCCAGCTCACCGCAGGGGAAAGAGACCCAGTACTTC; CDR3aa: CASSPQGKETQYF
v_gene: TRBV12-3/TRBV12-4; j_gene: TRBJ1-1; abundance: -; d_gene: TRBD1; CDR3nt: TGTGCCAGTCGCAGGGGGTTCAACACTGAAGCTTTCTTT; CDR3aa: CASRRGFNTEAFF
v_gene: TRBV6-5; j_gene: TRBJ1-5; abundance: -; d_gene: TRBD1; CDR3nt: TGTGCCTCCCGGACAGGGGACTTCGATCAGCCCCAGCATTTT; CDR3aa: CASRTGDFDQPQHF
v_gene: TRBV9; j_gene: TRBJ1-1; abundance: -; d_gene: TRBD1; CDR3nt: TGTGCCAGCAGCCTCAGGGGGCAAGGTGAAGCTTTCTTT; CDR3aa: CASSLRGQGEAFF
v_gene: TRBV6-5; j_gene: TRBJ2-2; abundance: -; d_gene: TRBD1; CDR3nt: TGTGCCAGCATACCGGGACAGGGAAACACCGGGGAGCTGTTTTTT; CDR3aa: CASIPGQGNTGELFF
v_gene: TRBV5-1; j_gene: TRBJ1-4; abundance: few; d_gene: TRBD1; CDR3nt: TGCGCCAGCAGCCCGACCCAGGGGGCGGGAGAAAAACTGTTTTTT; CDR3aa: CASSPTQGAGEKLFF
v_gene: TRBV19; j_gene: TRBJ1-6; abundance: -; d_gene: -; CDR3nt: TGTGCCAGTAGGCCGGGACAATTTAATTCACCCCTCCACTTT; CDR3aa: CASRPGQFNSPLHF
v_gene: TRBV11-2; j_gene: TRBJ2-7; abundance: -; d_gene: TRBD2; CDR3nt: TGTGCCAGCAGCTCGCTAGCGGGAGGGCTTAACGAGCAGTACTTC; CDR3aa: CASSSLAGGLNEQYF
v_gene: TRBV19; j_gene: TRBJ1-2; abundance: -; d_gene: -; CDR3nt: TGTGCCAGTAGTATCTCGGCGGACTATGGCTACACCTTC; CDR3aa: CASSISADYGYTF
v_gene: TRBV3-1/TRBV3-2; j_gene: TRBJ2-3; abundance: -; d_gene: -; CDR3nt: TGTGCCAGCAGCCAAGGGGGGGTCACAGATACGCAGTATTTT; CDR3aa: CASSQGGVTDTQYF
v_gene: TRBV30; j_gene: TRBJ1-6; abundance: -; d_gene: -; CDR3nt: TGTGCCTGGAGTGTACAAATGTCCGGGATCTCCTATAATTCACCCCTCCACTTT; CDR3aa: CAWSVQMSGISYNSPLHF
v_gene: TRBV6-6; j_gene: TRBJ2-2; abundance: once; d_gene: -; CDR3nt: TGTGCCAGCAGCCGAGAAAGTTCTGGGTCGGGAGTTGGGACCGGGGAGCTGTTTTTT; CDR3aa: CASSRESSGSGVGTGELFF
v_gene: TRBV6-6; j_gene: TRBJ1-1; abundance: -; d_gene: -; CDR3nt: TGTGCCAGCAGTTATGCAGGGAACACTGAAGCTTTCTTT; CDR3aa: CASSYAGNTEAFF
v_gene: TRBV7-9; j_gene: TRBJ1-5; abundance: -; d_gene: -; CDR3nt: TGTGCCAGCAGCCCAGCCGGGACTTACGATCAGCCCCAGCATTTT; CDR3aa: CASSPAGTYDQPQHF
v_gene: TRBV7-9; j_gene: TRBJ1-2; abundance: -; d_gene: TRBD1; CDR3nt: TGTGCCAGCAGCTTAGGCCCAGGGGGAGACTATGGCTACACCTTC; CDR3aa: CASSLGPGGDYGYTF
v_gene: TRBV9; j_gene: TRBJ1-3; abundance: few; d_gene: -; CDR3nt: TGTGCCAGCAGCGCCGTCTCCGGGGGTGGAAACACCATATATTTT; CDR3aa: CASSAVSGGGNTIYF
v_gene: TRBV18; j_gene: TRBJ1-5; abundance: -; d_gene: -; CDR3nt: TGTGCCAGCTCACCAGGGAGTAGCAATCAGCCCCAGCATTTT; CDR3aa: CASSPGSSNQPQHF
v_gene: TRBV24-1; j_gene: TRBJ2-2; abundance: -; d_gene: TRBD2; CDR3nt: TGTGCCACCAGTGGTCTAGCGGGGAACACCGGGGAGCTGTTTTTT; CDR3aa: CATSGLAGNTGELFF
v_gene: TRBV27; j_gene: TRBJ2-2; abundance: -; d_gene: -; CDR3nt: TGTGCCAGCAGTTTGGAGGTAACCGGGGAGCTGTTTTTT; CDR3aa: CASSLEVTGELFF
v_gene: TRBV7-9; j_gene: TRBJ1-1; abundance: -; d_gene: -; CDR3nt: TGTGCCAGCAGCCCAGAGAACACTGAAGCTTTCTTT; CDR3aa: CASSPENTEAFF
v_gene: TRBV9; j_gene: TRBJ2-1; abundance: -; d_gene: TRBD2; CDR3nt: TGTGCCAGCAGCGTAGCCCTAGCGGGGGGGTATGAGCAGTTCTTC; CDR3aa: CASSVALAGGYEQFF
v_gene: TRBV4-2; j_gene: TRBJ2-1; abundance: -; d_gene: TRBD2; CDR3nt: TGTGCCAGCAGCCAAGTCGGGACTAGCGGGACCCACAATGAGCAGTTCTTC; CDR3aa: CASSQVGTSGTHNEQFF
v_gene: TRBV30; j_gene: TRBJ1-6; abundance: once; d_gene: TRBD1; CDR3nt: TGTGCCTGGAGTGGGACAGGGGGAAATTCACCCCTCCACTTT; CDR3aa: CAWSGTGGNSPLHF
v_gene: TRBV5-6; j_gene: TRBJ1-4; abundance: once; d_gene: -; CDR3nt: TGTGCCAGCAGCTTGCGTTCCGGAGGCCGCACTAATGAAAAACTGTTTTTT; CDR3aa: CASSLRSGGRTNEKLFF
v_gene: TRBV10-3; j_gene: TRBJ1-3; abundance: -; d_gene: -; CDR3nt: TGTGCCATCAGTGGTACAGCTGGAAACACCATATATTTT; CDR3aa: CAISGTAGNTIYF
v_gene: TRBV11-3; j_gene: TRBJ1-1; abundance: -; d_gene: TRBD1; CDR3nt: TGTGCCAGCAGCATGGACAGGGTTACTGAAGCTTTCTTT; CDR3aa: CASSMDRVTEAFF
v_gene: TRBV5-5; j_gene: TRBJ1-4; abundance: -; d_gene: -; CDR3nt: TGTGCCAGCAGCTTGGTTCAGGGAGGTAATGAAAAACTGTTTTTT; CDR3aa: CASSLVQGGNEKLFF
v_gene: TRBV29-1; j_gene: TRBJ2-7; abundance: once; d_gene: -; CDR3nt: TGCAGCGTTGAATACAGGGACGAGCAGTACTTC; CDR3aa: CSVEYRDEQYF
v_gene: TRBV7-2; j_gene: TRBJ1-3; abundance: few; d_gene: -; CDR3nt: TGTGCCAGCAGCTTAGCAGCGCTCGGAAACACCATATATTTT; CDR3aa: CASSLAALGNTIYF
v_gene: TRBV28; j_gene: TRBJ2-5; abundance: -; d_gene: TRBD2; CDR3nt: TGTGCCAGCAGTTTTGGGGGACTAGCGGGAGGGTTAGAGACCCAGTACTTC; CDR3aa: CASSFGGLAGGLETQYF
v_gene: TRBV15; j_gene: TRBJ1-4; abundance: -; d_gene: TRBD1; CDR3nt: TGTGCCACCAGCAGTGACAGGGGTTCTAATGAAAAACTGTTTTTT; CDR3aa: CATSSDRGSNEKLFF
v_gene: TRBV5-1; j_gene: TRBJ1-6; abundance: -; d_gene: TRBD1; CDR3nt: TGCGCCAGCAGCTTGGGACAGGGTAATTCACCCCTCCACTTT; CDR3aa: CASSLGQGNSPLHF
v_gene: TRBV3-1/TRBV3-2; j_gene: TRBJ2-1; abundance: -; d_gene: TRBD1; CDR3nt: TGTGCCAGCAGCCCACCCACAGGGGGGCTGGCAAGTTGGGAAAATGAGCAGTTCTTC; CDR3aa: CASSPPTGGLASWENEQFF
v_gene: TRBV27; j_gene: TRBJ2-7; abundance: -; d_gene: TRBD1; CDR3nt: TGTGCCAGCAGTTTAGGGACAGGGGGCACAAACGAGCAGTACTTC; CDR3aa: CASSLGTGGTNEQYF
v_gene: TRBV30; j_gene: TRBJ2-1; abundance: -; d_gene: -; CDR3nt: TGTGCCTGGAGTAACAATAACAATGAGCAGTTCTTC; CDR3aa: CAWSNNNNEQFF
v_gene: TRBV3-1/TRBV3-2; j_gene: TRBJ1-6; abundance: -; d_gene: -; CDR3nt: TGTGCCAGCAGCCAAGGGGGAGGACGTAATTCACCCCTCCACTTT; CDR3aa: CASSQGGGRNSPLHF
v_gene: TRBV21-1; j_gene: TRBJ1-4; abundance: -; d_gene: -; CDR3nt: TGTGCCAGCAGCAAAGCTTCTTATGGGACAGGGGGCGCAACTAATGAAAAACTGTTTTTT; CDR3aa: CASSKASYGTGGATNEKLFF
v_gene: TRBV7-2; j_gene: TRBJ2-7; abundance: -; d_gene: -; CDR3nt: TGTGCCAGCAGCTTAGGTTCTGTTCCCGAGCAGTACTTC; CDR3aa: CASSLGSVPEQYF
v_gene: TRBV5-4; j_gene: TRBJ1-2; abundance: -; d_gene: -; CDR3nt: TGTGCCAGCAGCTATACGGTAGACTATGGCTACACCTTC; CDR3aa: CASSYTVDYGYTF
v_gene: TRBV7-9; j_gene: TRBJ2-1; abundance: -; d_gene: TRBD1; CDR3nt: TGTGCCAGCAGCTACGCCCGGGACAGGGGGTTAAATGAGCAGTTCTTC; CDR3aa: CASSYARDRGLNEQFF
v_gene: TRBV5-5; j_gene: TRBJ2-1; abundance: -; d_gene: TRBD2; CDR3nt: TGTGCCAGCAGTTTAACTAGCGGGAGCGGCAATGAGCAGTTCTTC; CDR3aa: CASSLTSGSGNEQFF